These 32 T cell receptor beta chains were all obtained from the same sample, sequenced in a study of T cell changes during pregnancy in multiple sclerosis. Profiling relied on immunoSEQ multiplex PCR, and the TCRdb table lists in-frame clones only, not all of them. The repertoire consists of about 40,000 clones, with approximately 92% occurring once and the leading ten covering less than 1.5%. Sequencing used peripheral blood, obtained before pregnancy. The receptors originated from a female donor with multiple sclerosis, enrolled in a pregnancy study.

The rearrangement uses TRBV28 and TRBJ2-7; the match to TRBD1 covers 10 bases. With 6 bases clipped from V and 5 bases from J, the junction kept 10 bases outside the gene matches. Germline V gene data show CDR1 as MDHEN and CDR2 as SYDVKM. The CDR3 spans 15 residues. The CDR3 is CASRGPGQGLHEQYF. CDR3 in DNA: TGTGCCAGCAGGGGCCCGGGACAGGGGCTCCACGAGCAGTACTTC. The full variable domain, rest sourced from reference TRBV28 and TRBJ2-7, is DVKVTQSSRYLVKRTGEKVFLECVQDMDHENMFWYRQDPGLGLRLIYFSYDVKMKEKGDIPEGYSVSREKKERFSLILESASTNQTSMYLCASRGPGQGLHEQYFGPGTRLTVT.

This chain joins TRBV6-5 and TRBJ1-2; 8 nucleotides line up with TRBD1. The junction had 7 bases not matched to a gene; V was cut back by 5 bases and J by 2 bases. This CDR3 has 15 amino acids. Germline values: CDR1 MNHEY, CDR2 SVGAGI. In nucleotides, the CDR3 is TGTGCCAGCAGTCCCCGGGACAGGTTGAACTATGGCTACACCTTC. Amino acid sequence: CASSPRDRLNYGYTF.

The CDR3 spells CSVERNRENGYTF. As DNA, the CDR3 is TGCAGCGTTGAACGAAACAGGGAGAATGGCTACACCTTC. The chain links TRBV29-1 to TRBJ1-2, with a possible D match to TRBD1 (6 bases). There are 13 residues in the CDR3. Germline lookup yields CDR1 SQVTM and CDR2 ANQGSEA. Trimming removed 2 bases from V and 6 bases from J, with 13 bases in between.

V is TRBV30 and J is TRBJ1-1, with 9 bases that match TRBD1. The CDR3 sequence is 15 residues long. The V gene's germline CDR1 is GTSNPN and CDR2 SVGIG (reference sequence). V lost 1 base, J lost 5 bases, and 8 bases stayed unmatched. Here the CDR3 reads CAWSDGTGKGTEAFF. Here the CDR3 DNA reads TGTGCCTGGAGTGATGGGACAGGGAAAGGTACTGAAGCTTTCTTT.

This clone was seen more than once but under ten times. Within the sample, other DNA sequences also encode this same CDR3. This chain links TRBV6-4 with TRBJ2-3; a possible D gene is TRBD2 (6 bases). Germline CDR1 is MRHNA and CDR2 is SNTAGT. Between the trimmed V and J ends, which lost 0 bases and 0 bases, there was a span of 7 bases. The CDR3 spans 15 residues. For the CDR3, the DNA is TGTGCCAGCAGTGACTCGGCGGGAAGCACAGATACGCAGTATTTT. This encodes CASSDSAGSTDTQYF.

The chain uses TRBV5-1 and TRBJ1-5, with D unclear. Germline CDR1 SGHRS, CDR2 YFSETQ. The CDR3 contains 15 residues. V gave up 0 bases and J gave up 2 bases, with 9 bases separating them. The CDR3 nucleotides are TGCGCCAGCAGCTTGGACGTGGAGGGCAATCAGCCCCAGCATTTT. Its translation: CASSLDVEGNQPQHF.

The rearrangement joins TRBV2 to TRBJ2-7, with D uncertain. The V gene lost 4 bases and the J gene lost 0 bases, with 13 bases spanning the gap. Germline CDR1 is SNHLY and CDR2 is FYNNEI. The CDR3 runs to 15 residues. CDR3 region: CASSGGRGNSYEQYF. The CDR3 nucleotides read TGTGCCAGCAGTGGAGGTAGAGGAAACTCCTACGAGCAGTACTTC.

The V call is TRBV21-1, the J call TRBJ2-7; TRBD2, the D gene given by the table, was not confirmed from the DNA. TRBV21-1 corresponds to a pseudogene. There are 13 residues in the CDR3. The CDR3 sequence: CASSKVTSGSWYF. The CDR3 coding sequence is TGTGCCAGCAGCAAAGTCACTAGCGGGAGTTGGTACTTC.

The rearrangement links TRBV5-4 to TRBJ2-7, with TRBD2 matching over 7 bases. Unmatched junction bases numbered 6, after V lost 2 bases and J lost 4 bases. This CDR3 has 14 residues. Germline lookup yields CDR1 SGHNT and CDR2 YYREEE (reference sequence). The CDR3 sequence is CASSFGGSYYEQYF. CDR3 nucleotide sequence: TGTGCCAGCAGCTTTGGCGGGAGTTATTACGAGCAGTACTTC.

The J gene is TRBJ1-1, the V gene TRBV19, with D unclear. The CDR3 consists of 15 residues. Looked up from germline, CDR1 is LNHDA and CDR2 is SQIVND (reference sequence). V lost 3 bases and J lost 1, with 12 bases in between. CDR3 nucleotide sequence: TGTGCCAGTAGTATTCTCCAACAGAGGAACACTGAAGCTTTCTTT. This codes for CASSILQQRNTEAFF.

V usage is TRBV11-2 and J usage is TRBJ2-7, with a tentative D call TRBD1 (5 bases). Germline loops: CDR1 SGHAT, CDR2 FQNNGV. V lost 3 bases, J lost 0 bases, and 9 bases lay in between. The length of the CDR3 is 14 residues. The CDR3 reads CASSFSTVSYEQYF. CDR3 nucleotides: TGTGCCAGCAGCTTCTCGACAGTCTCCTACGAGCAGTACTTC. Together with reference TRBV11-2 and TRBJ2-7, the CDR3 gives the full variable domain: EAGVAQSPRYKIIEKRQSVAFWCNPISGHATLYWYQQILGQGPKLLIQFQNNGVVDDSQLPKDRFSAERLKGVDSTLKIQPAKLEDSAVYLCASSFSTVSYEQYFGPGTRLTVT.

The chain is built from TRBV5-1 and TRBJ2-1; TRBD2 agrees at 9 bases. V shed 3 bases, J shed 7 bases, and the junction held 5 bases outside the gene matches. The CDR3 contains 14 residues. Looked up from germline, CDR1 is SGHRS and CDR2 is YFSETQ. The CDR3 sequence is CASSSGLAHNEQFF. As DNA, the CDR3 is TGCGCCAGCAGCTCCGGACTAGCGCATAATGAGCAGTTCTTC.

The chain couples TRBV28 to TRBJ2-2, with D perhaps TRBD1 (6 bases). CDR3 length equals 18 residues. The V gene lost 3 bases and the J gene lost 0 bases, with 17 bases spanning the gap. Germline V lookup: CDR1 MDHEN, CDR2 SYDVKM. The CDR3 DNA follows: TGTGCCAGCAGTTTCTTGGACAGAAGCAACGCGAACACCGGGGAGCTGTTTTTT. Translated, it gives CASSFLDRSNANTGELFF.

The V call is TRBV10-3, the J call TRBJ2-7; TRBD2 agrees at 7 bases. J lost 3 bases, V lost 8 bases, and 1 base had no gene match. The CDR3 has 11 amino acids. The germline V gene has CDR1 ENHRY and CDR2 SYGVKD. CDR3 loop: CAIGDYYEQYF. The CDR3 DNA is TGTGCCATCGGGGACTACTACGAGCAGTACTTC.

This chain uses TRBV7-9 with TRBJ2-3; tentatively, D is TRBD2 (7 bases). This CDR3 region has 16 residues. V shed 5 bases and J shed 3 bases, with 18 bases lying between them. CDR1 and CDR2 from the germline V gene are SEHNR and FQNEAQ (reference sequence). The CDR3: CASSGSGGPGTDTQYF. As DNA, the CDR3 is TGTGCCAGCAGCGGGTCGGGGGGCCCCGGGACAGATACGCAGTATTTT.

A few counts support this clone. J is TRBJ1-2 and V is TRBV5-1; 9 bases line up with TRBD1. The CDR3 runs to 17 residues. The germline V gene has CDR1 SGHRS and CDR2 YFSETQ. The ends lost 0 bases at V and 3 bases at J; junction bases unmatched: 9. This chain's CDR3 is CASSLVGQGTGDYGYTF. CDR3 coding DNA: TGCGCCAGCAGCTTGGTAGGACAGGGGACCGGGGACTATGGCTACACCTTC. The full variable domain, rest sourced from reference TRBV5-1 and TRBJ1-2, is KAGVTQTPRYLIKTRGQQVTLSCSPISGHRSVSWYQQTPGQGLQFLFEYFSETQRNKGNFPGRFSGRQFSNSRSEMNVSTLELGDSALYLCASSLVGQGTGDYGYTFGSGTRLTVV.

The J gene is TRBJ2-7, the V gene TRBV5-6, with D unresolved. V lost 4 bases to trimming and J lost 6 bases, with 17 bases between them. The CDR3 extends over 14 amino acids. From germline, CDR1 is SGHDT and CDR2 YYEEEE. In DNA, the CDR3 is TGTGCCAGCAGCCGCCCTAGGAATACGCGCGAGCAGTACTTC. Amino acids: CASSRPRNTREQYF.

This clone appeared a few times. The CDR3 DNA reads TGTGCCAGCAGCTTGATATCAGGACGGTCGGACTACTACGAGCAGTACTTC. This encodes CASSLISGRSDYYEQYF. The genes are TRBV5-5 and TRBJ2-7; tentative D call: TRBD2 (6 bases). The V gene's germline CDR1 is SGHKS and CDR2 YYEKEE (reference sequence). Trimming stripped 1 base from V and 3 bases from J, with 20 bases between. This CDR3 is built from 17 residues.

The CDR3 sequence: CASSLIGGLYEQYF. In DNA, the CDR3 is TGTGCCAGCAGCTTAATCGGGGGGCTCTACGAGCAGTACTTC. The chain couples TRBV7-3 to TRBJ2-7; D possibly corresponds to TRBD2 (7 bases). Per the germline V gene, CDR1 is SGHTA and CDR2 is FQGTGA. The ends were cut back, 1 base at V and 3 bases at J, with 10 bases in the middle. There are 14 residues in the CDR3.

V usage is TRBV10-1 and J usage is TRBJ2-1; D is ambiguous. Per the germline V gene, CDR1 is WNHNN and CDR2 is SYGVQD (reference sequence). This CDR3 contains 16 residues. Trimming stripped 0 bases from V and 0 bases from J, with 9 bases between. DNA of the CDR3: TGCGCCAGCAGTGAGTCAGCTTCGAGCTCCTACAATGAGCAGTTCTTC. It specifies CASSESASSSYNEQFF.

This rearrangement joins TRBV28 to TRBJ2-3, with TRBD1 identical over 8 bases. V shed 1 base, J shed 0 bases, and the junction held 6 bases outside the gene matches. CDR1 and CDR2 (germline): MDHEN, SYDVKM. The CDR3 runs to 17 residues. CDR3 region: CASSLFPGQESTDTQYF. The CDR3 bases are TGTGCCAGCAGTTTATTCCCGGGACAGGAGAGCACAGATACGCAGTATTTT.

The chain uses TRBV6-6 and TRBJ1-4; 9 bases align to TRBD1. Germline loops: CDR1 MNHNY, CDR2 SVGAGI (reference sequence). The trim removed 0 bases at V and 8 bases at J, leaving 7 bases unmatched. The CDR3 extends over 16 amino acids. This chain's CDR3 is CASSYSMGTGLEKLFF. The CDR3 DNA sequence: TGTGCCAGCAGTTACTCGATGGGGACAGGGTTAGAAAAACTGTTTTTT.

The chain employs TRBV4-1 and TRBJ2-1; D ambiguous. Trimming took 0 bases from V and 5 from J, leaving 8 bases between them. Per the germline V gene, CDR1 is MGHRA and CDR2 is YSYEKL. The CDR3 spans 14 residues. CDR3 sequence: CASSQDIGDNEQFF. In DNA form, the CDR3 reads TGCGCCAGCAGCCAAGACATCGGTGACAATGAGCAGTTCTTC.

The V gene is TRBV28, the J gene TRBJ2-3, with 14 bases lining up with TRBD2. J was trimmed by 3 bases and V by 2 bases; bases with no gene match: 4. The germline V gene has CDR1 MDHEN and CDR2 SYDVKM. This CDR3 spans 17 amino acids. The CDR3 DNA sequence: TGTGCCAGCAGTTTAGGACTAGCGGGAGGTAGGACAGATACGCAGTATTTT. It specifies CASSLGLAGGRTDTQYF.

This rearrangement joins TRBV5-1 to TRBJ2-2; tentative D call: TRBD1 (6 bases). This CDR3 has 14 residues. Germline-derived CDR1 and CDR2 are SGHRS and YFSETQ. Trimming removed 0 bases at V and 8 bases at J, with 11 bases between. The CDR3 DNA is TGCGCCAGCAGCTTGGTAGGGGGACGTGGGGAGCTGTTTTTT. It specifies CASSLVGGRGELFF.

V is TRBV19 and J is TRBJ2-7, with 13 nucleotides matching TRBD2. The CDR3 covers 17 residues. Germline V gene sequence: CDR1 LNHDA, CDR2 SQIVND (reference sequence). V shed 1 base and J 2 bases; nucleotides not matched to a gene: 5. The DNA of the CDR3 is TGTGCCAGTAGTATAGTGGATGGGACTAGCGGGACCTACGAGCAGTACTTC. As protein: CASSIVDGTSGTYEQYF.

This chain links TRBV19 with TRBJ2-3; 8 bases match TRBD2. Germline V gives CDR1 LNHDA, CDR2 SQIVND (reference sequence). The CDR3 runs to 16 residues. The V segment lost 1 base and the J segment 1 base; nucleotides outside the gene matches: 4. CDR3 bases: TGTGCCAGTAGTATAGGTGCCGGGAGGGGCACAGATACGCAGTATTTT. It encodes CASSIGAGRGTDTQYF. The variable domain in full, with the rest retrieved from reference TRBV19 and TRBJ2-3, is DGGITQSPKYLFRKEGQNVTLSCEQNLNHDAMYWYRQDPGQGLRLIYYSQIVNDFQKGDIAEGYSVSREKKESFPLTVTSAQKNPTAFYLCASSIGAGRGTDTQYFGPGTRLTVL.

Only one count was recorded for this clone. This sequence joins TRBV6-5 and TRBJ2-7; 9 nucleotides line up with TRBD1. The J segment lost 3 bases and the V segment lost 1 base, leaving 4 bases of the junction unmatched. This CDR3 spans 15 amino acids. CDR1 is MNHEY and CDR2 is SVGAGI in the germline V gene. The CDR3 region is CASSYLRDRVYEQYF. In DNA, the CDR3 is TGTGCCAGCAGTTACTTACGGGACAGGGTCTACGAGCAGTACTTC.

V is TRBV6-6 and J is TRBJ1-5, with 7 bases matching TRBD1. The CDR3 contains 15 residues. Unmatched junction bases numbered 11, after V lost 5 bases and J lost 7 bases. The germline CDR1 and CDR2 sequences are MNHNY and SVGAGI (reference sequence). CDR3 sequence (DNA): TGTGCCAGCAGTCCCCCAGGGGGGCAAGTACAGCCCCAGCATTTT. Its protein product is CASSPPGGQVQPQHF.

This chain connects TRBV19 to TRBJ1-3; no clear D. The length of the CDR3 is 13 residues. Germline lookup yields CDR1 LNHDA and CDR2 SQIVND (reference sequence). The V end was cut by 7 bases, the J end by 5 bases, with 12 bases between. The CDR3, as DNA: TGTGCCAGTACAACCCAGGATCGAAACACCATATATTTT. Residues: CASTTQDRNTIYF.

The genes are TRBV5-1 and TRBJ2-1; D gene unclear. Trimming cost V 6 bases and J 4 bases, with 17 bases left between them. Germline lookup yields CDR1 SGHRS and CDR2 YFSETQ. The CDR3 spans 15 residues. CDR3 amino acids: CASTPTPGSYNEQFF. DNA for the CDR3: TGCGCCAGCACGCCAACTCCAGGTTCTTACAATGAGCAGTTCTTC.

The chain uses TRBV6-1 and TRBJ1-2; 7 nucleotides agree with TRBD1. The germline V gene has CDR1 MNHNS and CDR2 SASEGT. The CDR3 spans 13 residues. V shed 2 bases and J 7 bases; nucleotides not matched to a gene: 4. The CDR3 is CASSEKGARGYTF. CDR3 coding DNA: TGTGCCAGCAGTGAAAAGGGGGCGCGTGGCTACACCTTC.